This T cell receptor (beta chain) derives from a study of cytomegalovirus exposure and HLA in healthy donors. The PCR was carried out with 60 Vbeta primers and 13 Jbeta primers. Sequencing was performed with immunoSEQ multiplex PCR; in TCRdb, only in-frame clones are kept and a portion is missing. The sample yields 110,000 or so clones, 60% to 80% seen once. V was pared by 1 base and J by 2 bases, with 12 bases between. Germline V lookup: CDR1 MNHNS, CDR2 SASEGT. The CDR3 contains 16 residues. The clonotype was recovered from a man between 18 and 35 years old in good health and CMV-seropositive. Sequences were obtained from PBMCs. The chain combines TRBV6-1 with TRBJ1-5, with a weak D call TRBD1 (5 bases). CDR3 in amino acids: CASSEGKGARNQPQHF. DNA of the CDR3: TGTGCCAGCAGTGAAGGAAAAGGGGCCCGCAATCAGCCCCAGCATTTT.